The entry below describes one TCR beta chain. The data originate from a study of shared clonotypes between healthy human individuals. The assay was run at deep level. Sequencing used immunoSEQ multiplex PCR; TCRdb keeps in-frame clones, though not all of them. The table records more than 2,000,000 clones, about 92% of them present only once. This TCR came from a man aged 18-30 years in good health. The specimen was naive CD4+ T cells sorted from blood. Documented subset: CD45RA+ positively selected.

The CDR3 loop is CAISTGDNQPQHF. DNA for the CDR3: TGTGCCATATCGACAGGGGACAATCAGCCCCAGCATTTT. V gene TRBV6-6 combines with J gene TRBJ1-5; 8 bases align to TRBD1. Trimming cost V 10 bases and J 3 bases; bases outside gene matches: 5. This CDR3 has 13 amino acids. The germline gives CDR1 MNHNY, CDR2 SVGAGI (reference sequence).